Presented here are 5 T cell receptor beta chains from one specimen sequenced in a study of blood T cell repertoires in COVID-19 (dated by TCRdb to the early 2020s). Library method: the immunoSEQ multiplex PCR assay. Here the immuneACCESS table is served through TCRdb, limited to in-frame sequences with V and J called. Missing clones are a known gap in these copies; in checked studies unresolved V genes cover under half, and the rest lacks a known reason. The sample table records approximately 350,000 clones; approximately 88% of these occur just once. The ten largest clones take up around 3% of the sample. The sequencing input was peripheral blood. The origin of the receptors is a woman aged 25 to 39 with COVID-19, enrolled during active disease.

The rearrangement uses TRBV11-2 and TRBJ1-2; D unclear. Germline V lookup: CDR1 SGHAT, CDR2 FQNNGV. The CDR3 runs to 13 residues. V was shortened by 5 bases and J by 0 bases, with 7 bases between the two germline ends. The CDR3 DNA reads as TGTGCCAGCAGCCGGGAAGCTAACTATGGCTACACCTTC. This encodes CASSREANYGYTF.

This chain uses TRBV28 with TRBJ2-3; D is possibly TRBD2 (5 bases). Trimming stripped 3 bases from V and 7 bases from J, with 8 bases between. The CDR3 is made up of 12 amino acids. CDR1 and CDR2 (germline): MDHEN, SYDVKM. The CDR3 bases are TGTGCCAGCAGTTTCCGGGATCATACGCAGTATTTT. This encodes CASSFRDHTQYF.

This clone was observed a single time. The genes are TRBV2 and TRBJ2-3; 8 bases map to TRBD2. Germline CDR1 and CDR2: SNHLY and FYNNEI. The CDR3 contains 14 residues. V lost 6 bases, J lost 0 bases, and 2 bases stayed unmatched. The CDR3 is CASRRGGSTDTQYF. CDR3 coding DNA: TGTGCCAGCAGACGGGGGGGTAGCACAGATACGCAGTATTTT.

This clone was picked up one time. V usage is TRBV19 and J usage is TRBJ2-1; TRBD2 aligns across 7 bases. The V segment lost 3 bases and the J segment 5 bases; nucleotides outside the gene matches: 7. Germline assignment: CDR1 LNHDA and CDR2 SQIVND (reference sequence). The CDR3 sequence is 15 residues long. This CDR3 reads CASSIPAGRDNEQFF. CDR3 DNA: TGTGCCAGTAGTATTCCAGCGGGAAGGGACAATGAGCAGTTCTTC.

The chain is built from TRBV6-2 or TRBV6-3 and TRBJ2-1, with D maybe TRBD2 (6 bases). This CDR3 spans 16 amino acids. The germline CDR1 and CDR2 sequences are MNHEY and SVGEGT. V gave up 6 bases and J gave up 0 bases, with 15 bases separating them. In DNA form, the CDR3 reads TGTGCCAGCAGATACCCCTCCGGGGGCTCCTACAATGAGCAGTTCTTC. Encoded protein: CASRYPSGGSYNEQFF.